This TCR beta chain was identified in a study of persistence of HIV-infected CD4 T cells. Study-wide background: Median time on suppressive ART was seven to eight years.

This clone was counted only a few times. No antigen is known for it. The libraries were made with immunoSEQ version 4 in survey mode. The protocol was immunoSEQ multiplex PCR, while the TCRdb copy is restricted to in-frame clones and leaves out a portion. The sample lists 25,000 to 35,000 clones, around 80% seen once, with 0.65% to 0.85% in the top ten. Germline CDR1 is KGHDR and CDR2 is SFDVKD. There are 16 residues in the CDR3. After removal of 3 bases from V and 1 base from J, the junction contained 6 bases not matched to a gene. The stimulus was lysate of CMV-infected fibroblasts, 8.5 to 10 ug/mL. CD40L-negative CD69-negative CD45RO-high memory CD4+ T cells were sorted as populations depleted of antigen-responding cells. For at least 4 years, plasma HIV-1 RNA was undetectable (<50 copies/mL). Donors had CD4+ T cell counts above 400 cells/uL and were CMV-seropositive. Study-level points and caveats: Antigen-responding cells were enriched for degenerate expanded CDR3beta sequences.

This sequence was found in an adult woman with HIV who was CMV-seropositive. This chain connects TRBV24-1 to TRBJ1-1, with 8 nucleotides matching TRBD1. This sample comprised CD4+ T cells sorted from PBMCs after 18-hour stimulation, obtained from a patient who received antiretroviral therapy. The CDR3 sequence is CATSDGGTGRNTEAFF. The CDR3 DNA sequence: TGTGCCACCAGTGATGGTGGGACAGGACGGAACACTGAAGCTTTCTTT.